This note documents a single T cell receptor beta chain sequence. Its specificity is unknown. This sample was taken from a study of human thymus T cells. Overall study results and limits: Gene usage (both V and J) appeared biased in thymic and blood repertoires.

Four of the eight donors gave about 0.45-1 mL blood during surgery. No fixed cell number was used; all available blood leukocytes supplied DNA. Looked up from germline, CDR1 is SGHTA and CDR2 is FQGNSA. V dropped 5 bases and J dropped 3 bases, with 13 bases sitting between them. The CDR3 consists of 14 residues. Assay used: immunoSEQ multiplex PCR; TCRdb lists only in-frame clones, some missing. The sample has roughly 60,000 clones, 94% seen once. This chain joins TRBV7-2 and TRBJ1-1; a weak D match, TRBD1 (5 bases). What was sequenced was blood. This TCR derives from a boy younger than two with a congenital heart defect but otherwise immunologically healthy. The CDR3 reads CASSPGQAYTEAFF. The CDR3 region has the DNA TGTGCCAGCAGCCCCGGACAAGCTTACACTGAAGCTTTCTTT.